This T cell receptor (beta chain) was profiled in a study of T cell responses to AZD1222 COVID-19 vaccine. The method was immunoSEQ multiplex PCR; TCRdb's version includes in-frame clones alone and lacks a portion of them. The sample records around 140,000 clones, 92% being singletons. There are 15 residues in the CDR3. Germline CDR1 and CDR2: SGHRS and YFSETQ. V lost 0 bases to trimming and J lost 6 bases, with 16 bases between them. Source: peripheral blood, taken on day 0 of AZD1222 vaccination. This chain uses TRBV5-1 with TRBJ2-7; D gene uncertain. The source of this sequence is an adult in good health. The CDR3 reads CASSLGVAGRGEQYF. The CDR3 bases are TGCGCCAGCAGCTTGGGGGTAGCAGGAAGAGGCGAGCAGTACTTC.